At least ten counts were recorded for the clone carrying this T cell receptor beta chain. Its target is unknown. Germline CDR1 reads MDHEN; CDR2 reads SYDVKM. Trimming left V 3 bases short and J 6 bases short, with 11 bases between. CDR3 length equals 13 residues. This entry belongs to a study of human T cells and chemical hapten exposure. General study points: In comparison with controls, expanded TCRs gave rise to a significantly larger number of large CDR3 similarity clusters.

The time point here: pre-sensitization, week 0. This sample's treatment: therapeutic diphenylcyclopropenone sensitization with weekly scalp DPC. Unique molecular identifiers were linked by the library to individual cDNA molecules. TCRdb ran MiXCR on the RACE reads and lists one entry per CDR3 protein. The repertoire has about 120,000 distinct CDR3 sequences, approximately 12% of them found once; the top ten carry roughly 2.8%. The material was whole blood, obtained in connection with sensitization to the hapten diphenylcyclopropenone (DPC). This TCR was recovered from a woman under 30 with alopecia areata. Some clones in this sample may be carry-over from other donors' samples. This sequence joins TRBV28 and TRBJ1-2, with D uncertain. The DNA for the CDR3 is TGTGCCAGCAGTTTCGGGTGGGCCAATGGCTACACCTTC. This gives the protein CASSFGWANGYTF.